A selection of T cell receptor beta chains follows, all from one sample in a study of identifying expanded T cells in peripheral blood. The table came from immunoSEQ multiplex PCR; TCRdb's copy has only in-frame clones and leaves some out. This table holds some 78,000 clones, roughly 84% found once. The specimen was blood. Receptors were obtained from a person between 18 and 69 years old in good health. The conserved cysteine and the conserved F or W are not part of the CDR3 here. A D gene is named only where the DNA matches it firmly.

CDR3 length: 15; V gene: TRBV19; D gene: TRBD1; CDR3 protein: ASSTKDPGTGTYGYT
CDR3 length: 10; V gene: TRBV29-1; D gene: TRBD1; CDR3 protein: SGGQPAQTQY
CDR3 length: 11; V gene: TRBV6-5; D gene: .; CDR3 protein: ASKVVGANVLT
CDR3 length: 13; V gene: TRBV7-2; D gene: TRBD1; CDR3 protein: ASSLGRQGMDEQY
CDR3 length: 13; V gene: TRBV2; D gene: TRBD2; CDR3 protein: ASSTGTSDYNEQF
CDR3 length: 9; V gene: TRBV28; D gene: .; CDR3 protein: ASSLGVGYT
CDR3 length: 16; V gene: TRBV4-3; D gene: TRBD1; CDR3 protein: ASSQTFAGTGSYNEQF
CDR3 length: 12; V gene: TRBV5-1; D gene: .; CDR3 protein: ASSLGDGSYGYT
CDR3 length: 13; V gene: TRBV7-2; D gene: TRBD2; CDR3 protein: ASSPGAGVNPEQY
CDR3 length: 10; V gene: TRBV30; D gene: TRBD1; CDR3 protein: AYTDRGYEQY